This TCR beta chain derives from a study of T-cell memory formation after mild COVID-19. Study overall: Clusters were largely donor specific. Study-wide points: Mostly located in CM and EM were contracting CD4+ clones, with contracting CD8+ clones located in EMRA.

One entry per CDR3 protein, called by TCRdb with MiXCR from the 5' RACE reads. The table records about 170,000 distinct CDR3 sequences, roughly 13% of them present only once. V dropped 0 bases and J dropped 5 bases, with 21 bases sitting between them. The CDR3 covers 18 residues. The germline CDR1 and CDR2 sequences are MDHEN and SYDVKM. In this sample, this clonotype turned up many times. What it binds is unknown. Sequenced sample: PBMCs or a T cell subset sorted from them (not recorded which). The receptor was isolated from a man aged 18 to 30 who had mild COVID-19 (a few samples of this study predate the infection). Cell type and time point are not known. The rearrangement links TRBV28 to TRBJ2-3; the D gene could be TRBD1 or TRBD2 (6 bases each). This CDR3 is CASSLWGTQLRGIDTQYF. Here the CDR3 DNA reads TGTGCCAGCAGTTTATGGGGGACTCAATTAAGGGGGATAGATACGCAGTATTTT.